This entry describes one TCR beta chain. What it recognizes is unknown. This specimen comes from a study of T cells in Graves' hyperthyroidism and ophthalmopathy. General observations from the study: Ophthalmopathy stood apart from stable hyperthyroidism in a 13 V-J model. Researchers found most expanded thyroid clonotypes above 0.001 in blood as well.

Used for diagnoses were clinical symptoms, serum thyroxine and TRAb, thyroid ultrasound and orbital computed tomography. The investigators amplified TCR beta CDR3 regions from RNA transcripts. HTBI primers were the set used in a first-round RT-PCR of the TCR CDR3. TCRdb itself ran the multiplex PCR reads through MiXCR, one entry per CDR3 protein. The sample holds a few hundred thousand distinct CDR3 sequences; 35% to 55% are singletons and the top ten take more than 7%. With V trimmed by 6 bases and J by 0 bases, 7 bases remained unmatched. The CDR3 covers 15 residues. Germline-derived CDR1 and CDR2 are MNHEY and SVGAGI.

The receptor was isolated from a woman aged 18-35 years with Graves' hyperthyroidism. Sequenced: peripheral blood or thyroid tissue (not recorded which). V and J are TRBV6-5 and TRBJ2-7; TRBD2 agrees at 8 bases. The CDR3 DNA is TGTGCCAGCAGGGTAGCGGGAACCGGCTCCTACGAGCAGTACTTC. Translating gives CASRVAGTGSYEQYF.